The present T cell receptor beta chain was sequenced within a study of T cells expressing NK-cell markers. The overall study: Seven sequenced donors out of eight were HCMV-seropositive, one seronegative.

Germline CDR1 is SNHLY and CDR2 is FYNNEI. The CDR3 is made up of 17 amino acids. Study results and caveats: Each of six donors carried dominant NKG2C+ clonotypes accounting for roughly 1.0-7.5% of CD8+ T cells. In several donors, dominant clonotypes made up roughly 28.3-65% of CD3+CD56-NKG2C+ cells.

About this clonotype: Antigen: not known.

cDNA encoding TCR beta was synthesized via 5'RACE template switching incorporating UMIs. TCRdb reanalyzed the 5' RACE reads and collapses them to one entry per CDR3 protein, without DNA. The sample table sets out a few hundred thousand distinct CDR3 sequences. The material sequenced was blood T cells: a sorted CD56 or NKG2C T cell subset, CD4+ or CD8+ T cells, or bulk PBMC T cells (not recorded which). The TCR comes from a woman aged 45-65 years in good health. The chain has TRBV2 and TRBJ2-4; checking the TCRdb D call of TRBD2 is not possible without DNA. The CDR3: CASSEAFLAGAKNIQYF. The full variable domain, its missing parts supplied by reference TRBV2 and TRBJ2-4, is EPEVTQTPSHQVTQMGQEVILRCVPISNHLYFYWYRQILGQKVEFLVSFYNNEISEKSEIFDDQFSVERPDGSNFTLKIRSTKLEDSAMYFCASSEAFLAGAKNIQYFGAGTRLSVL.